This T cell receptor (beta chain) was observed in a study of cytomegalovirus exposure and HLA in healthy donors. Libraries were prepared by immunoSEQ multiplex PCR; TCRdb keeps only in-frame clonotypes and omits some of them. There are about 130,000 clones in the sample; roughly 87% occur only once, and around 9% lies in the top ten. While the first cohort had 600 to 750 subjects, the donors belonged to the separate validation cohort of roughly 130 subjects. To note about this clone: Its specificity is not known.

This CDR3 spans 16 amino acids. V lost 5 bases to trimming and J lost 1 base; unmatched junction nucleotides: 10. Germline V CDR1 and CDR2: LNHDA, SQIVND (reference sequence). Whole-study results and caveats: In vitro experiments confirmed that three CMV-associated chains were specific for CMV antigens. TCR beta chains numbering 164 were designated cytomegalovirus-associated.

Sequencing input: PBMCs. The J gene is TRBJ1-2, the V gene TRBV19; 7 bases fit TRBD1. This receptor was identified in a woman aged 18-29 years in good health and CMV-seropositive. The chain's CDR3 is CASSPGMGQRNYGYTF. Written as DNA, the CDR3 is TGTGCCAGTAGTCCCGGCATGGGACAGCGTAACTATGGCTACACCTTC.